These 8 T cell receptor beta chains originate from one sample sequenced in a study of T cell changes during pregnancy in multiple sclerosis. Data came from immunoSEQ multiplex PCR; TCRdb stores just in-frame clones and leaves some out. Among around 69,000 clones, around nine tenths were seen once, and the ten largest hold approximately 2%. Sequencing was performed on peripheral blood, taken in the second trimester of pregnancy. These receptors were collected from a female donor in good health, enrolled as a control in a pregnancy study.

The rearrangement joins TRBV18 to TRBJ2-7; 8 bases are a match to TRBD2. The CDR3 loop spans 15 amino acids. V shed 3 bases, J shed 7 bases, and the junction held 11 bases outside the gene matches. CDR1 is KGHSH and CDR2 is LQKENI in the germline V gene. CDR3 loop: CASSPRGGPAGEQYF. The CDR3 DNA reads TGTGCCAGCTCACCCCGGGGGGGTCCGGCGGGGGAGCAGTACTTC.

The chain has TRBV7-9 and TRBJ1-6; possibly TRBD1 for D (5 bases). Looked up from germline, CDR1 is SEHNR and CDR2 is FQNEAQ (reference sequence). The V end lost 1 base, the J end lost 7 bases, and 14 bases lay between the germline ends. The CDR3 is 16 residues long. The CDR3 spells CASSLGGGALNSPLHF. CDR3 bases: TGTGCCAGCAGCTTAGGAGGTGGGGCTTTGAATTCACCCCTCCACTTT.

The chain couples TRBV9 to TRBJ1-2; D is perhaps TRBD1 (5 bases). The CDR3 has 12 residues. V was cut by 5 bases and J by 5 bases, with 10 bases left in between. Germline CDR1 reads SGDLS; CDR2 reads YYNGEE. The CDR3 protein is CASRGVPYGYTF. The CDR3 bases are TGTGCCAGCAGAGGGGTACCTTATGGCTACACCTTC.

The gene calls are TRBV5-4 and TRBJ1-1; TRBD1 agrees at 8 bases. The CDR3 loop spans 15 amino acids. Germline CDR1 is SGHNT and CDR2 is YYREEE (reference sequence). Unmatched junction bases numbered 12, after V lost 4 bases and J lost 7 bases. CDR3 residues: CASSPRTGRRNEAFF. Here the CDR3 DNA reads TGTGCCAGCAGCCCGCGGACAGGGAGAAGGAATGAAGCTTTCTTT.

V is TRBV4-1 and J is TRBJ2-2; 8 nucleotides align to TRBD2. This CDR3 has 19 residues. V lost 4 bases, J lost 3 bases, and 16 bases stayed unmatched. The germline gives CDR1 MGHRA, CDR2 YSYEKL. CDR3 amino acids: CASSPSLVKRGYDTGELFF. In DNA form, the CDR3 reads TGCGCCAGCAGCCCCTCCTTGGTAAAGCGGGGGTACGACACCGGGGAGCTGTTTTTT.

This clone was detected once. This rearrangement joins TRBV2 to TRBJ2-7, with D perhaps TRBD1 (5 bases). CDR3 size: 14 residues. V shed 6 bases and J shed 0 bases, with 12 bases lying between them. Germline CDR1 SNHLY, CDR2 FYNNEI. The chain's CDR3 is CASRDSGNSYEQYF. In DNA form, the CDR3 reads TGTGCCAGCAGAGACAGTGGTAACTCCTACGAGCAGTACTTC.

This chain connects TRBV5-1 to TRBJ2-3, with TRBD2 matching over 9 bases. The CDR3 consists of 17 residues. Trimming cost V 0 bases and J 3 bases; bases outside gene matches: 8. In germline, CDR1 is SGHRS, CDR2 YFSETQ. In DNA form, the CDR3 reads TGCGCCAGCAGCTTGGCGCTAGCGGGGTCAGATACAGATACGCAGTATTTT. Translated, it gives CASSLALAGSDTDTQYF.

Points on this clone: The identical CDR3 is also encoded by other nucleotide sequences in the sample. CDR3 amino acids: CASSKAGGGGNQPQHF. The CDR3 DNA reads as TGTGCCAGCAGCAAAGCGGGGGGTGGAGGCAATCAGCCCCAGCATTTT. The J gene is TRBJ1-5, the V gene TRBV21-1. TRBV21-1 corresponds to a pseudogene. The CDR3 length is 16 residues.